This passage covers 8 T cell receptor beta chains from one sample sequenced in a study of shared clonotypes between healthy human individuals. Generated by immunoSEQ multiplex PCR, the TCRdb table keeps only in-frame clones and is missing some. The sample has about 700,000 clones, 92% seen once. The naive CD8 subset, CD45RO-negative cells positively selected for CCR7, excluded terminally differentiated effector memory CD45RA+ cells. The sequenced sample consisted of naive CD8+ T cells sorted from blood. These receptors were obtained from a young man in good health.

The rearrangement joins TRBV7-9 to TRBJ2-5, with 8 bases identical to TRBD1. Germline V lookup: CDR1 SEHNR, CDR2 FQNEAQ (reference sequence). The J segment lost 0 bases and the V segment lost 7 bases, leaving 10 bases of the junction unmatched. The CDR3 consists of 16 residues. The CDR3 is CASTGSGTGDQETQYF. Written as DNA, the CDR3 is TGTGCCAGCACCGGGTCTGGGACAGGCGACCAAGAGACCCAGTACTTC.

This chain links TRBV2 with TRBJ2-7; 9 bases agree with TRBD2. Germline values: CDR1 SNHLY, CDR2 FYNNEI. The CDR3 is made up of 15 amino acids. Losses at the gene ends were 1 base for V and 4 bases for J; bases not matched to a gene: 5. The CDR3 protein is CASSEGTSDSYEQYF. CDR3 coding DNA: TGTGCCAGCAGTGAAGGGACTAGCGACTCTTACGAGCAGTACTTC.

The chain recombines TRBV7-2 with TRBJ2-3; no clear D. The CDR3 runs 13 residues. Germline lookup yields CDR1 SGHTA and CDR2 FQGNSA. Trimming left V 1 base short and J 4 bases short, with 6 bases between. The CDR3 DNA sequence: TGTGCCAGCAGCTTAGAGGACCCAGATACGCAGTATTTT. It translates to CASSLEDPDTQYF.

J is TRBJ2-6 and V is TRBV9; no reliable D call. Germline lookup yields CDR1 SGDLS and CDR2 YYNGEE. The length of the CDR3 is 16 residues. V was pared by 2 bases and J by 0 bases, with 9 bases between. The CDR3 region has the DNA TGTGCCAGCAGCGTGGGGATCCTCTCTGGGGCCAACGTCCTGACTTTC. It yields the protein CASSVGILSGANVLTF.

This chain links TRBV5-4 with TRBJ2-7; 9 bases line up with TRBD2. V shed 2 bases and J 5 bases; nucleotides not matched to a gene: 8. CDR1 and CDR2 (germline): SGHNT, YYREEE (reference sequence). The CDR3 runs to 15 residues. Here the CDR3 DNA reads TGTGCCAGCAGCTTCCCGACTAGCGGTCTGGACGAGCAGTACTTC. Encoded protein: CASSFPTSGLDEQYF.

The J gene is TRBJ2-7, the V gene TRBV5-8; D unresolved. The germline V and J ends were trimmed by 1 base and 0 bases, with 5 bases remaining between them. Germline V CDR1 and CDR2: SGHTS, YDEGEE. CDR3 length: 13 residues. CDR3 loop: CASSLKSSYEQYF. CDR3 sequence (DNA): TGTGCCAGCAGCTTGAAGAGCTCCTACGAGCAGTACTTC.

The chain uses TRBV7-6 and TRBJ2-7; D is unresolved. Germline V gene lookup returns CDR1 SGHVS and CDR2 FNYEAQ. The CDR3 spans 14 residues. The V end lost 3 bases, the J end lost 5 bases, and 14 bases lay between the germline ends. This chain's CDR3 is CASSLPWARDEQYF. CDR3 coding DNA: TGTGCCAGCAGCTTGCCCTGGGCGAGAGACGAGCAGTACTTC.

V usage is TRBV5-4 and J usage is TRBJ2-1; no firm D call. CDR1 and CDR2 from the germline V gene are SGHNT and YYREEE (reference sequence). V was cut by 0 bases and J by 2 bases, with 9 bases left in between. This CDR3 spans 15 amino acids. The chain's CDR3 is CASSLDLEAYNEQFF. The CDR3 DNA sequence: TGTGCCAGCAGCTTGGATCTGGAAGCCTACAATGAGCAGTTCTTC.